These T cell receptor beta chains were read from a single sample in a study of blood T cell repertoires in COVID-19. Profiling relied on immunoSEQ multiplex PCR, and the TCRdb table lists in-frame clones only, not all of them. The sample includes hundreds of thousands of clones, roughly 90% of them seen just once. The sample taken for sequencing was peripheral blood. These receptors were collected from a woman aged 25 to 45 with COVID-19, enrolled during active disease. The CDR3 runs from the conserved cysteine through the conserved F or W. The order of the fields is J gene, V gene, D gene, clone size, CDR3 protein, CDR3 DNA. The D gene is left open where the match is weak. Clone size is stated in some rows and not others, as once, few, many or a class when expanded.

J: TRBJ2-3; V: TRBV11-3; D: TRBD1; size: once; CDR3: CASSVGTAGTDTQYF; DNA: TGTGCCAGCAGCGTCGGGACAGCCGGCACAGATACGCAGTATTTT
J: TRBJ2-1; V: TRBV20-1; D: TRBD2; size: .; CDR3: CSASTSGAYNEQFF; DNA: TGCAGTGCTAGTACTAGCGGGGCATACAATGAGCAGTTCTTC
J: TRBJ2-6; V: TRBV4-3; D: .; size: medium-sized; CDR3: CASSPRDSSSGANVLTF; DNA: TGCGCCAGCAGCCCTAGAGATAGCAGCTCTGGGGCCAACGTCCTGACTTTC
J: TRBJ1-2; V: TRBV24-1; D: TRBD1; size: .; CDR3: CATSGPPGQGPNGYTF; DNA: TGTGCCACCAGTGGTCCCCCGGGACAGGGGCCGAACGGCTACACCTTC
J: TRBJ2-2; V: TRBV24-1; D: TRBD1; size: .; CDR3: CATSDTGTGKRRELFF; DNA: TGTGCCACCAGTGACACCGGGACAGGGAAGAGGAGGGAGCTGTTTTTT
J: TRBJ2-3; V: TRBV7-9; D: .; size: .; CDR3: CASSLAGGTTDTQYF; DNA: TGTGCCAGCAGCTTAGCGGGCGGGACCACAGATACGCAGTATTTT
J: TRBJ1-5; V: TRBV12-3/TRBV12-4; D: .; size: few; CDR3: CATYITQPQHF; DNA: TGTGCCACCTATATAACTCAGCCCCAGCATTTT
J: TRBJ2-1; V: TRBV2; D: TRBD2; size: .; CDR3: CASSEELAYNEQFF; DNA: TGTGCCAGCAGTGAAGAACTAGCGTACAATGAGCAGTTCTTC
J: TRBJ2-3; V: TRBV28; D: TRBD2; size: .; CDR3: CASIYRGSSTDTQYF; DNA: TGTGCCAGCATATACCGCGGGAGCAGCACAGATACGCAGTATTTT
J: TRBJ1-1; V: TRBV11-3; D: .; size: .; CDR3: CASSLNRPTWSTEAFF; DNA: TGTGCCAGCAGCTTGAATAGGCCCACCTGGAGCACTGAAGCTTTCTTT
J: TRBJ1-2; V: TRBV9; D: .; size: .; CDR3: CASSDVRDLVGYTF; DNA: TGTGCCAGCAGCGACGTCAGGGATCTGGTAGGCTACACCTTC
J: TRBJ2-1; V: TRBV7-8; D: TRBD1; size: .; CDR3: CASSLPIRRQGISSYNEQFF; DNA: TGTGCCAGCAGCTTACCAATACGGAGACAGGGAATTAGCTCCTACAATGAGCAGTTCTTC
J: TRBJ1-5; V: TRBV15; D: TRBD1; size: .; CDR3: CATSRDLFGQGNQPQHF; DNA: TGTGCCACCAGCAGAGATCTTTTCGGACAGGGCAATCAGCCCCAGCATTTT
J: TRBJ1-5; V: TRBV5-8; D: .; size: .; CDR3: CASNLLRGINQPQHF; DNA: TGTGCCAGCAACCTCCTCCGGGGGATCAATCAGCCCCAGCATTTT
J: TRBJ2-1; V: TRBV5-1; D: .; size: .; CDR3: CASTSSSYNEQFF; DNA: TGCGCCAGCACTTCGAGCTCCTACAATGAGCAGTTCTTC
J: TRBJ1-2; V: TRBV13; D: TRBD1; size: .; CDR3: CASSRFTRDSYGYTF; DNA: TGTGCCAGCAGCCGATTTACCCGGGACAGCTATGGCTACACCTTC
J: TRBJ1-1; V: TRBV29-1; D: .; size: .; CDR3: CSVEGWRRIEAFF; DNA: TGCAGCGTTGAAGGGTGGCGGAGAATTGAAGCTTTCTTT
J: TRBJ1-1; V: TRBV7-6; D: .; size: .; CDR3: CASSLRGGVNTEAFF; DNA: TGTGCCAGCAGCTTAAGGGGCGGGGTGAACACTGAAGCTTTCTTT
J: TRBJ2-3; V: TRBV19; D: .; size: .; CDR3: CASSEPSSTDTQYF; DNA: TGTGCCAGTAGCGAGCCCTCGAGCACAGATACGCAGTATTTT
J: TRBJ2-5; V: TRBV5-1; D: TRBD2; size: .; CDR3: CASSVSRRGSQETQYF; DNA: TGCGCCAGCAGCGTAAGTCGGCGGGGGTCTCAAGAGACCCAGTACTTC
J: TRBJ2-3; V: TRBV7-2; D: TRBD2; size: .; CDR3: CASSYISGASTDTQYF; DNA: TGTGCCAGCAGCTACATTAGCGGGGCGAGCACAGATACGCAGTATTTT
J: TRBJ2-1; V: TRBV7-8; D: .; size: .; CDR3: CASSLESIYNEQFF; DNA: TGTGCCAGCAGCTTAGAGAGTATCTACAATGAGCAGTTCTTC
J: TRBJ2-2; V: TRBV6-6; D: .; size: .; CDR3: CASSYTRGLSTGELFF; DNA: TGTGCCAGCAGTTACACCAGGGGTCTCTCCACCGGGGAGCTGTTTTTT
J: TRBJ1-1; V: TRBV27; D: .; size: .; CDR3: CASSLRGGNTEAFF; DNA: TGTGCCAGCAGTCTGAGAGGAGGGAACACTGAAGCTTTCTTT
J: TRBJ1-1; V: TRBV7-9; D: .; size: .; CDR3: CASSVTGKSEAFF; DNA: TGTGCCAGCAGCGTAACAGGGAAATCTGAAGCTTTCTTT
J: TRBJ1-6; V: TRBV5-1; D: TRBD1; size: .; CDR3: CASRQGEDSPLHF; DNA: TGCGCCAGCCGACAGGGGGAAGATTCACCCCTCCACTTT
J: TRBJ2-3; V: TRBV4-1; D: .; size: .; CDR3: CASSRLSGSSTDTQYF; DNA: TGCGCCAGCAGCCGCCTCTCAGGGTCTAGCACAGATACGCAGTATTTT
J: TRBJ1-1; V: TRBV2; D: TRBD1; size: few; CDR3: CASTSTGVNIKAFF; DNA: TGTGCCAGCACCTCGACAGGGGTGAACATAAAAGCTTTCTTT
J: TRBJ1-3; V: TRBV9; D: .; size: .; CDR3: CASSVGDTNGNTIYF; DNA: TGTGCCAGCAGCGTAGGGGACACGAATGGAAACACCATATATTTT
J: TRBJ2-1; V: TRBV7-8; D: TRBD2; size: .; CDR3: CASSSSLAGAENEQFF; DNA: TGTGCCAGCAGCTCCTCACTAGCGGGGGCCGAGAATGAGCAGTTCTTC
J: TRBJ1-3; V: TRBV2; D: .; size: few; CDR3: CASSVHQVGNTIYF; DNA: TGTGCCAGCAGTGTACATCAGGTTGGAAACACCATATATTTT
J: TRBJ2-5; V: TRBV2; D: .; size: .; CDR3: CASMRATRQETQYF; DNA: TGTGCCAGCATGAGGGCGACCCGACAAGAGACCCAGTACTTC
J: TRBJ1-1; V: TRBV5-1; D: TRBD1; size: .; CDR3: CASSFMGQGATDTEAFF; DNA: TGCGCCAGCAGCTTTATGGGACAGGGGGCAACTGACACTGAAGCTTTCTTT
J: TRBJ1-1; V: TRBV6-5; D: TRBD1; size: .; CDR3: CASRMDRDRNTEAFF; DNA: TGTGCCAGCAGAATGGACAGGGACCGGAACACTGAAGCTTTCTTT
J: TRBJ1-5; V: TRBV7-9; D: TRBD1; size: .; CDR3: CASSLGTGQPQHF; DNA: TGTGCCAGCAGCTTAGGGACAGGTCAGCCCCAGCATTTT
J: TRBJ2-3; V: TRBV5-5; D: .; size: .; CDR3: CASSLLSGGGDTQYF; DNA: TGTGCCAGCAGCTTGCTTTCCGGGGGTGGTGATACGCAGTATTTT
J: TRBJ1-2; V: TRBV3-1/TRBV3-2; D: .; size: .; CDR3: CASSQLGARGGYTF; DNA: TGTGCCAGCAGCCAATTGGGGGCGCGAGGGGGCTACACCTTC
J: TRBJ1-2; V: TRBV7-2; D: .; size: .; CDR3: CASSPAARYNNYGYTF; DNA: TGTGCCAGCAGCCCAGCGGCGCGGTATAATAACTATGGCTACACCTTC
J: TRBJ1-5; V: TRBV28; D: .; size: once; CDR3: CASSFSGFNQPQHF; DNA: TGTGCCAGCAGTTTCTCAGGGTTCAATCAGCCCCAGCATTTT
J: TRBJ2-5; V: TRBV4-3; D: .; size: .; CDR3: CASSQSGAWNKQETQYF; DNA: TGCGCCAGCAGCCAGTCAGGGGCCTGGAACAAACAAGAGACCCAGTACTTC
J: TRBJ2-5; V: TRBV5-1; D: .; size: .; CDR3: CASRAPSSPYQETQYF; DNA: TGCGCCAGCAGGGCTCCCTCGTCGCCGTACCAAGAGACCCAGTACTTC
J: TRBJ1-1; V: TRBV12-3/TRBV12-4; D: .; size: .; CDR3: CASRRSSGTEAFF; DNA: TGTGCCAGCAGACGAAGCTCTGGCACTGAAGCTTTCTTT
J: TRBJ2-1; V: TRBV28; D: TRBD2; size: few; CDR3: CASSPLGLAGGKQFF; DNA: TGTGCCAGCAGCCCCCTTGGGCTAGCGGGGGGAAAGCAGTTCTTC
J: TRBJ1-5; V: TRBV19; D: TRBD1; size: .; CDR3: CASSIGTTGGFNQPQHF; DNA: TGTGCCAGTAGTATAGGAACGACAGGGGGTTTCAATCAGCCCCAGCATTTT
J: TRBJ2-1; V: TRBV5-1; D: TRBD1; size: .; CDR3: CASSLGQGVLGNEQFF; DNA: TGCGCCAGCAGCTTGGGACAGGGGGTGTTAGGGAATGAGCAGTTCTTC
J: TRBJ2-3; V: TRBV6-2/TRBV6-3; D: .; size: .; CDR3: CASSPLGRLSTDTQYF; DNA: TGTGCCAGCAGTCCACTGGGGAGGTTGAGCACAGATACGCAGTATTTT
J: TRBJ2-1; V: TRBV28; D: TRBD2; size: once; CDR3: CASSLSGVSYNEQFF; DNA: TGTGCCAGCAGTCTTAGCGGGGTCTCCTACAATGAGCAGTTCTTC
J: TRBJ2-3; V: TRBV24-1; D: .; size: .; CDR3: CATSDFGVSSTDTQYF; DNA: TGTGCCACCAGTGATTTCGGGGTATCGAGCACAGATACGCAGTATTTT
J: TRBJ1-5; V: TRBV19; D: .; size: .; CDR3: CASSSPGGPQHF; DNA: TGTGCCAGTAGTTCCCCGGGGGGGCCCCAGCATTTT
J: TRBJ2-3; V: TRBV18; D: .; size: .; CDR3: CASSPWTDTFTDTQYF; DNA: TGTGCCAGCTCACCTTGGACAGACACCTTCACAGATACGCAGTATTTT